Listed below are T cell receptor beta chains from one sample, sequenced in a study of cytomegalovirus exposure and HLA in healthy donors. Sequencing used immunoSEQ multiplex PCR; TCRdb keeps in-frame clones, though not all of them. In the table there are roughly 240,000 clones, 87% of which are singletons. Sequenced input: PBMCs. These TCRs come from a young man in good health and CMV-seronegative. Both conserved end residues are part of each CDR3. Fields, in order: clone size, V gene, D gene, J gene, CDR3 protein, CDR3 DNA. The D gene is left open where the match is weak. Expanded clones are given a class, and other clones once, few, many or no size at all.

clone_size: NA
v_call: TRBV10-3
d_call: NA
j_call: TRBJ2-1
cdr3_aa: CAISESRGLRDNEQFF
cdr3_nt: TGTGCCATCAGTGAGTCACGCGGGCTTCGGGACAATGAGCAGTTCTTC

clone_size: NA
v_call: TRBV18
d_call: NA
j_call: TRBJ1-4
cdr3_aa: CASSGPGEKLFF
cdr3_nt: TGTGCCAGCTCAGGTCCCGGTGAAAAACTGTTTTTT

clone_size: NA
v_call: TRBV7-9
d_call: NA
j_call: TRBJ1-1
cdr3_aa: CASSSTGTEAFF
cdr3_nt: TGTGCCAGCAGTTCAACAGGGACTGAAGCTTTCTTT

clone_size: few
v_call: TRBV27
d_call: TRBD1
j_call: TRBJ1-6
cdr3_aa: CASSPTRTGNSPLHF
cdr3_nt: TGTGCCAGCAGTCCGACTCGGACAGGGAACTCACCCCTCCACTTT

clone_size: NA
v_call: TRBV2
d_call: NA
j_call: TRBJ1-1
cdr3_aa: CASKDPHGGVGTEAFF
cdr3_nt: TGTGCCAGCAAAGACCCGCATGGGGGGGTAGGGACTGAAGCTTTCTTT

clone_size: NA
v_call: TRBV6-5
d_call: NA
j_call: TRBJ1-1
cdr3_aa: CARNHRGGNTEAFF
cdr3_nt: TGTGCCAGGAACCACCGCGGAGGGAACACTGAAGCTTTCTTT

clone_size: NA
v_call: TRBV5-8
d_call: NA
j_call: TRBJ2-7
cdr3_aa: CASSPTGWEQYF
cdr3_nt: TGTGCCAGCAGCCCGACAGGTTGGGAGCAGTACTTC

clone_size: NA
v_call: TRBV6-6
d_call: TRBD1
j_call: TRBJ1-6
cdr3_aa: CASSKRVPGQGEALHF
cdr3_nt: TGTGCCAGCAGCAAGCGGGTCCCGGGACAGGGCGAGGCCCTCCACTTT

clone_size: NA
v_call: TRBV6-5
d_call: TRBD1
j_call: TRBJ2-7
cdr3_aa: CASSHDRGYEQYF
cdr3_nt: TGTGCCAGCAGCCACGACAGGGGCTACGAGCAGTACTTC

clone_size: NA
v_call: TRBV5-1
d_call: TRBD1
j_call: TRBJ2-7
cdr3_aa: CASSRTGGFYEQYF
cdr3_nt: TGCGCCAGCAGCCGGACAGGGGGATTCTACGAGCAGTACTTC

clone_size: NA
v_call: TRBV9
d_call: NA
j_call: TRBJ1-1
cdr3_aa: CASSVGERERAFF
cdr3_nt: TGTGCCAGCAGCGTAGGGGAGAGGGAACGAGCTTTCTTT

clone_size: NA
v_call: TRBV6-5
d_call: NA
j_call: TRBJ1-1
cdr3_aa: CASSYTGNTEAFF
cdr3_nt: TGTGCCAGCAGTTACACGGGGAACACTGAAGCTTTCTTT

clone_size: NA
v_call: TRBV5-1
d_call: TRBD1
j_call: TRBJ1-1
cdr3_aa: CASSSWTGNTEAFF
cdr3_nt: TGCGCCAGCAGCTCTTGGACAGGGAACACTGAAGCTTTCTTT

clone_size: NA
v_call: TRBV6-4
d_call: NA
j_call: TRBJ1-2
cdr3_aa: CASSDSTGLGYTF
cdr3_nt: TGTGCCAGCAGTGACTCGACAGGTCTTGGCTACACCTTC

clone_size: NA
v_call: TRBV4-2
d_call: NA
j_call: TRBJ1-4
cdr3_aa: CASSRDGSNTNEKLFF
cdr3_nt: TGTGCCAGCAGCCGGGACGGGAGTAACACTAATGAAAAACTGTTTTTT

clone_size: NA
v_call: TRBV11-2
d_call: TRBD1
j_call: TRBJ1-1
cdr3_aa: CASSLRPAGGLNTEAFF
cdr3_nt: TGTGCCAGCAGCTTACGCCCTGCAGGGGGATTGAACACTGAAGCTTTCTTT

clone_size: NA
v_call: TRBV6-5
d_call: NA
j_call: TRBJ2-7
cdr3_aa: CASSSTGEQYF
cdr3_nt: TGTGCCAGCAGCTCTACAGGGGAGCAGTACTTC

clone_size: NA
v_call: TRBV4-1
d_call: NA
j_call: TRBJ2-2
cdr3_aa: CASSQTPGSGELFF
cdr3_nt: TGCGCCAGCAGCCAAACACCAGGTTCCGGGGAGCTGTTTTTT

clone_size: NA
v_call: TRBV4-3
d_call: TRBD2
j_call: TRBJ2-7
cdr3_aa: CASSQDNRAGLLNEQYF
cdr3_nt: TGCGCCAGCAGCCAAGATAATAGGGCGGGACTACTGAACGAGCAGTACTTC

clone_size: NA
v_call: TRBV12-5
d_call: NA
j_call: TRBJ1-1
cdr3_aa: CASGLGDTLRTEAFF
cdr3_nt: TGTGCTAGTGGTTTGGGAGATACTCTCCGGACTGAAGCTTTCTTT

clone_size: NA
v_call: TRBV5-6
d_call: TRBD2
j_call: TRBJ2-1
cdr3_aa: CASSLGLAGDEQFF
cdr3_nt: TGTGCCAGCAGCTTGGGGCTAGCGGGGGATGAGCAGTTCTTC

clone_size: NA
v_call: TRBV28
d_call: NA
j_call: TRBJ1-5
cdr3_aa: CASSLRGASNQPQHF
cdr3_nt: TGTGCCAGCAGTTTGCGGGGGGCAAGCAATCAGCCCCAGCATTTT

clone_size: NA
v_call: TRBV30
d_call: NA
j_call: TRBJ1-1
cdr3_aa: CAWSVREDTEAFF
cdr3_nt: TGTGCCTGGAGTGTACGGGAGGACACTGAAGCTTTCTTT

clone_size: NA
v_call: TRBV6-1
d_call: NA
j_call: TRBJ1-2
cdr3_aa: CASSETGDRYGYTF
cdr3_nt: TGTGCCAGCAGTGAAACGGGAGACCGTTATGGCTACACCTTC

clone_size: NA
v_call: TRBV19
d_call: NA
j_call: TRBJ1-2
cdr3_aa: CASTPPAGHYGYTF
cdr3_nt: TGTGCCAGTACCCCCCCAGCAGGGCACTATGGCTACACCTTC

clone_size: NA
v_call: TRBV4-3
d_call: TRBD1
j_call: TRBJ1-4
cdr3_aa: CASSQDQAWGQGYEKLFF
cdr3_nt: TGCGCCAGCAGCCAAGACCAGGCCTGGGGACAGGGGTATGAAAAACTGTTTTTT

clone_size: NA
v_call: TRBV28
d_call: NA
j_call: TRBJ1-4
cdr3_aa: CASSLPTRTSFSTNEKLFF
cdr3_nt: TGTGCCAGCAGTTTGCCTACACGGACATCATTTTCAACTAATGAAAAACTGTTTTTT